This entry lists 15 T cell receptor beta chains sequenced from one sample in a study of CD8 T cells in Susac syndrome. When the RNA was reverse transcribed, random hexamers were used with an input of roughly 0.45 to 1 ug. Via MiXCR, TCRdb re-called the immunoSEQ multiplex PCR reads, giving one row per CDR3 protein. This table has about 94,000 distinct CDR3 sequences, around 94% appearing once. Sequenced material: CD4+ T cells from PBMCs. The receptors were sampled from a human donor with Susac syndrome.

This clonotype showed up just once. The V call is TRBV19, the J call TRBJ1-3; no reliable D call. Germline V gives CDR1 LNHDA, CDR2 SQIVND (reference sequence). This CDR3 has 16 residues. Trimming stripped 7 bases from V and 0 bases from J, with 16 bases between. CDR3 sequence: CASTPTASFSGNTIYF. CDR3 nucleotides: TGTGCCAGTACCCCGACGGCTTCGTTCTCTGGAAACACCATATATTTT.

The chain combines TRBV15 with TRBJ1-1; no clear D gene. The CDR3 runs 15 residues. Per the germline V gene, CDR1 is LNHNV and CDR2 is YYDKDF (reference sequence). V lost 0 bases, J lost 4 bases, and 12 bases lay in between. The CDR3 is CATSREWETPTEAFF. The CDR3, as DNA: TGTGCCACCAGCAGAGAGTGGGAGACCCCCACTGAAGCTTTCTTT. Together with reference TRBV15 and TRBJ1-1, the CDR3 gives the full variable domain: DAMVIQNPRYQVTQFGKPVTLSCSQTLNHNVMYWYQQKSSQAPKLLFHYYDKDFNNEADTPDNFQSRRPNTSFCFLDIRSPGLGDTAMYLCATSREWETPTEAFFGQGTRLTVV.

The chain uses TRBV7-2 and TRBJ2-1, with 13 bases lining up with TRBD2. V shed 5 bases and J 7 bases; nucleotides not matched to a gene: 8. The CDR3 has 16 amino acids. Germline CDR1 is SGHTA and CDR2 is FQGNSA. CDR3 region: CASSPDWTSGGNEQFF. The CDR3 DNA follows: TGTGCCAGCAGCCCTGACTGGACTAGCGGGGGAAATGAGCAGTTCTTC.

The chain links TRBV4-1 to TRBJ2-5, with 7 bases identical to TRBD1. CDR1 and CDR2 from the germline V gene are MGHRA and YSYEKL. CDR3 length: 13 residues. After removal of 4 bases from V and 4 bases from J, the junction contained 3 bases not matched to a gene. The CDR3 protein is CASSRGQRETQYF. The CDR3 DNA sequence: TGCGCCAGCAGCCGGGGACAGCGAGAGACCCAGTACTTC.

The chain is built from TRBV5-6 and TRBJ2-7; TRBD2 aligns across 11 bases. The CDR3 runs to 15 residues. V lost 4 bases and J lost 1; bases outside the gene matches: 4. Germline CDR1 is SGHDT and CDR2 is YYEEEE. Here the CDR3 DNA reads TGTGCCAGCAGCCGGGGACTAGCGGCTTCCTACGAGCAGTACTTC. Its protein product is CASSRGLAASYEQYF. Supplemented by reference TRBV5-6 and TRBJ2-7, the full variable domain reads DAGVTQSPTHLIKTRGQQVTLRCSPKSGHDTVSWYQQALGQGPQFIFQYYEEEERQRGNFPDRFSGHQFPNYSSELNVNALLLGDSALYLCASSRGLAASYEQYFGPGTRLTVT.

The chain links TRBV20-1 to TRBJ2-7, with D perhaps matching TRBD2 (5 bases). The length of the CDR3 is 11 residues. Trimming cost V 4 bases and J 5 bases, with 9 bases left between them. Per the germline V gene, CDR1 is DFQATT and CDR2 is SNEGSKA (reference sequence). The CDR3 DNA sequence: TGCAGTGCTACTCGGGGAAACGAGCAGTACTTC. Its translation is CSATRGNEQYF.

The V and J genes are TRBV5-1 and TRBJ1-5; D remains ambiguous. Germline loops: CDR1 SGHRS, CDR2 YFSETQ. CDR3 length equals 13 residues. The V end was cut by 4 bases, the J end by 4 bases, with 9 bases between. CDR3 loop: CASSNSGNQPQHF. The CDR3 nucleotides are TGCGCCAGCAGCAACAGTGGAAATCAGCCCCAGCATTTT.

The V and J genes are TRBV4-1 and TRBJ1-2; D gene ambiguous. The length of the CDR3 is 15 residues. Germline-derived CDR1 and CDR2 are MGHRA and YSYEKL. Trimming left V 1 base short and J 7 bases short, with 16 bases between. As DNA, the CDR3 is TGCGCCAGCAGCCAAGTTATCGTAAAGGGTAGTGGCTACACCTTC. Translation gives CASSQVIVKGSGYTF.

The genes are TRBV20-1 and TRBJ1-1, with a tentative D call TRBD1 (5 bases). CDR3 length equals 14 residues. With 6 bases removed from V and 1 base from J, the gap between germline ends came to 15 bases. Germline loops: CDR1 DFQATT, CDR2 SNEGSKA (reference sequence). The DNA of the CDR3 is TGCAGTGCGGAAGAGGGGAGGCGGAACACTGAAGCTTTCTTT. As protein: CSAEEGRRNTEAFF.

V gene TRBV20-1 combines with J gene TRBJ2-3; D is unresolved. Germline V gene sequence: CDR1 DFQATT, CDR2 SNEGSKA (reference sequence). The CDR3 spans 14 residues. Trimming pared 3 bases from V and 0 bases from J, leaving 10 bases between. The CDR3 sequence is CSASPKTSTDTQYF. The CDR3, as DNA: TGCAGTGCTAGCCCTAAGACTAGCACAGATACGCAGTATTTT.

The V and J genes are TRBV7-2 and TRBJ2-6; the D gene is possibly TRBD2 (6 bases). V lost 3 bases to trimming and J lost 0 bases, with 12 bases between them. Germline V CDR1 and CDR2: SGHTA, FQGNSA. This CDR3 is 17 amino acids long. This CDR3 is CASSLGRGTSGANVLTF. The CDR3 coding sequence is TGTGCCAGCAGCTTGGGCCGGGGGACCTCTGGGGCCAACGTCCTGACTTTC. Filled out from reference TRBV7-2 and TRBJ2-6, the complete variable domain reads GAGVSQSPSNKVTEKGKDVELRCDPISGHTALYWYRQSLGQGLEFLIYFQGNSAPDKSGLPSDRFSAERTGGSVSTLTIQRTQQEDSAVYLCASSLGRGTSGANVLTFGAGSRLTVL.

The chain uses TRBV7-8 and TRBJ1-4, with TRBD1 matching 8 bases. The germline CDR1 and CDR2 sequences are SGHVS and FQNEAQ. This CDR3 spans 15 amino acids. Trimming took 4 bases from V and 7 from J; bases not matched to a gene: 8. The CDR3 DNA sequence: TGTGCCAGCAGCTCGAACAGGGGGGGAGCTGAAAAACTGTTTTTT. This codes for CASSSNRGGAEKLFF.

J is TRBJ2-7 and V is TRBV7-2; no firm D call. Germline CDR1 SGHTA, CDR2 FQGNSA. V lost 0 bases, J lost 2 bases, and 14 bases lay in between. CDR3 length equals 16 residues. CDR3 sequence: CASSLARLDLPYEQYF. The CDR3 DNA reads TGTGCCAGCAGCTTAGCGAGGCTTGATCTACCCTACGAGCAGTACTTC.

The rearrangement links TRBV6-6 to TRBJ2-2; 7 positions agree with TRBD2. CDR1 and CDR2 from the germline V gene are MNHNY and SVGAGI (reference sequence). The CDR3 loop spans 13 amino acids. Trimming cost V 6 bases and J 9 bases; bases outside gene matches: 7. DNA of the CDR3: TGTGCCAGCAGCTCCCGGGAGGAGAGGGAGCTGTTTTTT. Its protein product is CASSSREERELFF.

The chain joins TRBV30 to TRBJ1-6, with 7 bases identical to TRBD1. Germline CDR1 GTSNPN, CDR2 SVGIG (reference sequence). J was trimmed by 4 bases and V by 4 bases; bases with no gene match: 7. This CDR3 contains 15 residues. The CDR3 is CAWTRQGQYNSPLHF. In DNA form, the CDR3 reads TGTGCCTGGACGCGACAGGGCCAGTATAATTCACCCCTCCACTTT.